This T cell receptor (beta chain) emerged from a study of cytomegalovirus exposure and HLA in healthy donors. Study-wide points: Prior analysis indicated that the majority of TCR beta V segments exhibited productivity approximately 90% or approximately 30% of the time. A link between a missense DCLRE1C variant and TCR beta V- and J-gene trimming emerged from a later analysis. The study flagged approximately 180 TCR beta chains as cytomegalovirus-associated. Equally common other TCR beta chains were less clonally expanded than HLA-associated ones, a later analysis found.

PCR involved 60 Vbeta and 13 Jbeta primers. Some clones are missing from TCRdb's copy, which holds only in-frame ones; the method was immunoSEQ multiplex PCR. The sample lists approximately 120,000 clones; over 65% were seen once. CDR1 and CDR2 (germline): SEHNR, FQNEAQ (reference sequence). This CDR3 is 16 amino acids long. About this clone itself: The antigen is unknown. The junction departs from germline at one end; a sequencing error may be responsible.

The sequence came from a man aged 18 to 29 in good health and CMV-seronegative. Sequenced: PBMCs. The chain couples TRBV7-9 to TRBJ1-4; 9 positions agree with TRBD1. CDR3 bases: TGTTCCAGCAGCTTAGTCTTGACAGGGGGTAATGAAAAACTGTTTTTT. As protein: CSSSLVLTGGNEKLFF. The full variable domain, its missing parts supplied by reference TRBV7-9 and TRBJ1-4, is DTGVSQNPRHKITKRGQNVTFRCDPISEHNRLYWYRQTLGQGPEFLTYFQNEAQLEKSRLLSDRFSAERPKGSFSTLEIQRTEQGDSAMYLCSSSLVLTGGNEKLFFGSGTQLSVL.